This TCR beta chain was captured by sequencing in a study of cytomegalovirus exposure and HLA in healthy donors. Whole-study context: In an earlier analysis, around 100 million unique TCR beta sequences were found from some 180 million T cells.

The CDR3 is 16 amino acids. Unmatched junction bases numbered 8, after V lost 4 bases and J lost 7 bases. From germline, CDR1 is SGHKS and CDR2 YYEKEE (reference sequence). PCR primers comprised 60 Vbeta and 13 Jbeta primers. In the original analysis: Among the unique TCR beta chains that a later analysis counted, 75 million to 85 million in all, some 10 million were shared. Produced via immunoSEQ multiplex PCR; TCRdb's table is partial and in-frame only. V, J and clone size are taken as reported in that table, and D and trimming were inferred from the DNA itself. The sample includes some 160,000 clones, roughly three quarters of them seen just once.

V is TRBV5-5 and J is TRBJ1-4, with TRBD1 matching over 12 bases. Source material: PBMCs. The TCR comes from a man in his 60s in good health and CMV-seronegative. The CDR3 DNA reads TGTGCCAGCAGCACGGGACAGGGGGCGTATATTGAAAAACTGTTTTTT. Its protein product is CASSTGQGAYIEKLFF.